One and the same sample provided the 32 T cell receptor beta chains below, sequenced in a study of long-term antiretroviral therapy in people with HIV. Assay version v3.0 of immunoSEQ was used, and it was run at survey level. Repertoires were generated with immunoSEQ multiplex PCR, while TCRdb's copy carries only in-frame clones and drops some. The repertoire has some 17,000 clones, 65% to 85% of them found once; the top ten carry 14%. Source: unsorted PBMCs, taken roughly 1.3 years before starting antiretroviral therapy. The receptors come from a young man with HIV.

The chain uses TRBV30 and TRBJ2-1; TRBD1 matches at 10 bases. Germline-derived CDR1 and CDR2 are GTSNPN and SVGIG (reference sequence). The CDR3 loop spans 14 amino acids. V dropped 2 bases and J dropped 6; count of bases not matched to a gene: 4. The chain's CDR3 is CAWSPRTGGNEQFF. The CDR3 region has the DNA TGTGCCTGGAGTCCCCGGACAGGGGGCAATGAGCAGTTCTTC.

The chain recombines TRBV2 with TRBJ2-7, with 7 positions matching TRBD1. V shed 5 bases, J shed 1 base, and the junction held 8 bases outside the gene matches. Germline V gene data show CDR1 as SNHLY and CDR2 as FYNNEI. This CDR3 region has 15 residues. CDR3 region: CASSPSDRPSYEQYF. In DNA form, the CDR3 reads TGTGCCAGCAGTCCCTCGGACAGGCCGTCCTACGAGCAGTACTTC.

The chain couples TRBV10-3 to TRBJ1-5; the D gene is possibly TRBD1 (5 bases). The CDR3 totals 13 residues. Germline V gives CDR1 ENHRY, CDR2 SYGVKD. V dropped 4 bases and J dropped 7 bases, with 11 bases sitting between them. CDR3 sequence: CAISAGLRQPQHF. The CDR3 coding sequence is TGTGCCATCAGTGCAGGGTTGCGACAGCCCCAGCATTTT.

This clone has a single count. The chain links TRBV27 to TRBJ1-4; tentatively, D is TRBD1 (5 bases). The CDR3 has 14 amino acids. Trimming left V 3 bases short and J 7 bases short, with 12 bases between. CDR1 MNHEY and CDR2 SMNVEV come from the germline V gene (reference sequence). The chain's CDR3 is CASSFSGWGEKLFF. The DNA of the CDR3 is TGTGCCAGCAGTTTTTCAGGGTGGGGTGAAAAACTGTTTTTT.

This clone was seen more than once but under ten times. V and J are TRBV18 and TRBJ2-7; D is undetermined. With 0 bases removed from V and 12 bases from J, the gap between germline ends came to 15 bases. CDR1 and CDR2 from the germline V gene are KGHSH and LQKENI. This CDR3 has 13 residues. The CDR3 region has the DNA TGTGCCAGCTCACCACCGGGAACCTGGGAAGCGTACTTC. This codes for CASSPPGTWEAYF.

The chain joins TRBV14 to TRBJ1-2, with D possibly matching TRBD1 (5 bases). V gave up 4 bases and J gave up 1 base, with 19 bases separating them. Germline CDR1 SGHDN, CDR2 FVKESK. The CDR3 totals 17 residues. This CDR3 reads CASSPEDRDRSNYGYTF. In DNA, the CDR3 is TGTGCCAGCAGCCCAGAGGACCGGGACCGAAGTAACTATGGCTACACCTTC.

V usage is TRBV7-9 and J usage is TRBJ1-1; a weak D match, TRBD1 (5 bases). The CDR3 has 13 amino acids. CDR1 is SEHNR and CDR2 is FQNEAQ in the germline V gene (reference sequence). V lost 5 bases to trimming and J lost 1 base, with 8 bases between them. The CDR3 is CASSLTGNTEAFF. The CDR3 nucleotides read TGTGCCAGCAGCCTCACAGGGAACACTGAAGCTTTCTTT.

This clone was observed a single time. The CDR3 reads CASSIGDTAPEQFF. As DNA, the CDR3 is TGTGCCAGTAGTATTGGGGACACGGCCCCTGAGCAGTTCTTC. The chain joins TRBV19 to TRBJ2-1; D might be TRBD1 (6 bases). Deletions cut 3 bases from V and 9 bases from J, with 15 bases between. CDR3 size: 14 residues. In germline, CDR1 is LNHDA, CDR2 SQIVND (reference sequence).

The V gene is TRBV19, the J gene TRBJ2-7, with TRBD1 matching 7 bases. From germline, CDR1 is LNHDA and CDR2 SQIVND (reference sequence). CDR3 length: 13 residues. V shed 5 bases, J shed 2 bases, and the junction held 3 bases outside the gene matches. CDR3 region: CASSVTGPYEQYF. In nucleotides, the CDR3 is TGTGCCAGTAGTGTGACAGGGCCCTACGAGCAGTACTTC.

V and J are TRBV7-2 and TRBJ1-5; 8 bases are shared with TRBD1. CDR3 length: 15 amino acids. J was trimmed by 5 bases and V by 0 bases; bases with no gene match: 3. CDR1 and CDR2 (germline): SGHTA, FQGNSA. The chain's CDR3 is CASSLAGQEHQPQHF. CDR3 DNA sequence: TGTGCCAGCAGCTTAGCGGGACAGGAACATCAGCCCCAGCATTTT. Variable domain in full (rest from reference TRBV7-2 and TRBJ1-5): GAGVSQSPSNKVTEKGKDVELRCDPISGHTALYWYRQSLGQGLEFLIYFQGNSAPDKSGLPSDRFSAERTGGSVSTLTIQRTQQEDSAVYLCASSLAGQEHQPQHFGDGTRLSIL.

This clone was detected a few times. The chain joins TRBV6-1 to TRBJ2-7; D not resolved. There are 15 residues in the CDR3. V lost 2 bases and J 0 bases, leaving 11 bases between the germline ends. The germline V gene encodes CDR1 MNHNS and CDR2 SASEGT. In DNA form, the CDR3 reads TGTGCCAGCAGTGAATCCAGCCCTAGCTCCTACGAGCAGTACTTC. Translation gives CASSESSPSSYEQYF.

The chain's CDR3 is CASSYRQGNEQFF. CDR3 sequence (DNA): TGTGCCAGCAGCTACAGACAGGGAAATGAGCAGTTCTTC. The chain has TRBV7-9 and TRBJ2-1; 7 nucleotides align to TRBD1. The CDR3 is made up of 13 amino acids. The V gene's germline CDR1 is SEHNR and CDR2 FQNEAQ (reference sequence). Unmatched junction bases numbered 4, after V lost 4 bases and J lost 7 bases. The variable domain in full, with the rest retrieved from reference TRBV7-9 and TRBJ2-1, is DTGVSQNPRHKITKRGQNVTFRCDPISEHNRLYWYRQTLGQGPEFLTYFQNEAQLEKSRLLSDRFSAERPKGSFSTLEIQRTEQGDSAMYLCASSYRQGNEQFFGPGTRLTVL.

This rearrangement joins TRBV5-4 to TRBJ1-1; possible D gene TRBD1, 5 bases. Germline V CDR1 and CDR2: SGHNT, YYREEE (reference sequence). V was shortened by 0 bases and J by 5 bases, with 11 bases between the two germline ends. CDR3 length: 14 residues. This CDR3 reads CASSLVDRVTEAFF. The DNA of the CDR3 is TGTGCCAGCAGCTTGGTTGACAGAGTTACTGAAGCTTTCTTT.

The chain combines TRBV9 with TRBJ2-5; D gene uncertain. Trimming shortened V by 4 bases and J by 5 bases, and 15 bases separated the two germline ends. This CDR3 is 14 amino acids long. The germline CDR1 and CDR2 sequences are SGDLS and YYNGEE. The CDR3 DNA reads TGTGCCAGCAGCCTCGAGGCTCCCGGGGAGACCCAGTACTTC. Its protein product is CASSLEAPGETQYF.

The chain couples TRBV30 to TRBJ2-3; TRBD1 agrees at 7 bases. The length of the CDR3 is 15 residues. The V segment lost 3 bases and the J segment 5 bases; nucleotides outside the gene matches: 11. Looked up from germline, CDR1 is GTSNPN and CDR2 is SVGIG (reference sequence). CDR3 coding DNA: TGTGCCTGGAGACTGTTGGCAGGGGGAGTAGATACGCAGTATTTT. It yields the protein CAWRLLAGGVDTQYF.

The chain couples TRBV27 to TRBJ2-1, with unresolved D. The ends were cut back, 5 bases at V and 3 bases at J, with 14 bases in the middle. The germline V gene encodes CDR1 MNHEY and CDR2 SMNVEV (reference sequence). The CDR3 runs 15 residues. The CDR3 nucleotides are TGTGCCAGCAGTCTAGGACCCTCGGACTACAATGAGCAGTTCTTC. Protein: CASSLGPSDYNEQFF.

This clone has only one observation. The CDR3 DNA follows: TGTGCCAGCAGCCGCGGACAGGGTTTTAACTATGGCTACACCTTC. Translation: CASSRGQGFNYGYTF. V and J are TRBV14 and TRBJ1-2; 8 bases align to TRBD1. Per the germline V gene, CDR1 is SGHDN and CDR2 is FVKESK. CDR3 length equals 15 residues. J was trimmed by 1 base and V by 4 bases; bases with no gene match: 5.

Notes on this clone: Mismatch with germline at one junction end may stem from a read error. This chain uses TRBV4-1 with TRBJ1-2; D is unresolved. Germline values: CDR1 MGHRA, CDR2 YSYEKL. The CDR3 has 13 amino acids. The CDR3 loop is CASSLSRDYGYTF. CDR3 coding DNA: TGTGCCAGCAGCTTATCGCGGGACTATGGCTACACCTTC.

The rearrangement links TRBV7-9 to TRBJ1-1, with a possible D match to TRBD1 (5 bases). CDR3 length: 15 residues. Trimming removed 3 bases from V and 1 base from J, with 12 bases in between. Per germline, CDR1 SEHNR and CDR2 FQNEAQ (reference sequence). The CDR3 is CASSLARDGNTEAFF. CDR3 nucleotide sequence: TGTGCCAGCAGCTTGGCCAGGGACGGGAACACTGAAGCTTTCTTT.

The V call is TRBV11-2, the J call TRBJ2-2; 7 positions match TRBD1. Per germline, CDR1 SGHAT and CDR2 FQNNGV. This CDR3 spans 16 amino acids. V lost 5 bases, J lost 6 bases, and 12 bases stayed unmatched. The CDR3, as DNA: TGTGCCAGCAGCCAGGGGGTAGGGTTGAGGGCCGGGGAGCTGTTTTTT. This gives the protein CASSQGVGLRAGELFF.

This clone was seen once. V usage is TRBV6-5 and J usage is TRBJ1-5, with TRBD1 as a possible D gene (5 bases). Germline V gene lookup returns CDR1 MNHEY and CDR2 SVGAGI. The CDR3 consists of 15 residues. Trimming stripped 0 bases from V and 4 bases from J, with 10 bases between. The CDR3 is CASSYSGASNQPQHF. CDR3 DNA: TGTGCCAGCAGTTACTCCGGGGCCTCAAATCAGCCCCAGCATTTT.

In this sample, this clone turned up a few times. The chain has TRBV4-1 and TRBJ1-5; D is perhaps TRBD1 (6 bases). The CDR3 spans 14 residues. CDR1 is MGHRA, CDR2 YSYEKL, per germline. Trimming took off 1 base at V and 8 bases at J, with 12 bases between the two ends. As DNA, the CDR3 is TGCGCCAGCAGCCAAGGGGCAGGGGAGGAGCCCCAGCATTTT. Encoded protein: CASSQGAGEEPQHF.

The chain carries TRBV29-1 and TRBJ2-7; TRBD1 is a possible D gene (6 bases). V was clipped by 5 bases and J by 5 bases, with 13 bases between them. Looked up from germline, CDR1 is SQVTM and CDR2 is ANQGSEA. This CDR3 contains 12 residues. The CDR3 nucleotides read TGCAGCGTTCAACAGGGTATCGACGAGCAGTACTTC. Residues: CSVQQGIDEQYF.

V and J are TRBV15 and TRBJ2-7; TRBD2 is a possible D gene (7 bases). V was shortened by 0 bases and J by 6 bases, with 15 bases between the two germline ends. The CDR3 has 15 amino acids. Germline assignment: CDR1 LNHNV and CDR2 YYDKDF (reference sequence). The CDR3 region has the DNA TGTGCCACCAGCAGAGATTGGGGGGGGCTGGGCGAGCAGTACTTC. It encodes CATSRDWGGLGEQYF.

The chain couples TRBV5-4 to TRBJ1-2; D may be TRBD1 (5 bases). This CDR3 region has 14 residues. The germline V gene has CDR1 SGHNT and CDR2 YYREEE (reference sequence). V was cut by 3 bases and J by 6 bases, with 15 bases left in between. DNA of the CDR3: TGTGCCAGCAGCTCCGGGACTGTTCCTAATGGCTACACCTTC. Amino acids: CASSSGTVPNGYTF.

In this sample, this clone turned up once. The chain has TRBV6-1 and TRBJ1-1; 7 nucleotides line up with TRBD1. CDR1 MNHNS and CDR2 SASEGT come from the germline V gene. The CDR3 spans 13 residues. J lost 6 bases, V lost 5 bases, and 6 bases had no gene match. In DNA form, the CDR3 reads TGTGCCAGCAGTCCCCTCAGGGGGGCTGAAGCTTTCTTT. Its translation is CASSPLRGAEAFF.

This clone was counted once. This chain joins TRBV7-2 and TRBJ2-7; TRBD1 matches 7 bases. The CDR3 contains 14 residues. The junction had 3 bases not matched to a gene; V was cut back by 2 bases and J by 2 bases. Germline lookup yields CDR1 SGHTA and CDR2 FQGNSA. CDR3 nucleotide sequence: TGTGCCAGCAGCTTATCCACAGGGGCCTACGAGCAGTACTTC. Protein: CASSLSTGAYEQYF.

Here the CDR3 reads CAINEGQPVYTGELFF. DNA of the CDR3: TGTGCCATCAACGAGGGACAGCCAGTTTACACCGGGGAGCTGTTTTTT. This chain links TRBV10-3 with TRBJ2-2; TRBD1 matches at 7 bases. Trimming took 7 bases from V and 3 from J; bases not matched to a gene: 11. CDR3 size: 16 residues. Germline CDR1 ENHRY, CDR2 SYGVKD.

The chain carries TRBV18 and TRBJ2-7, with D unresolved. Trimming took off 1 base at V and 1 base at J, with 2 bases between the two ends. This CDR3 contains 12 residues. The germline V gene has CDR1 KGHSH and CDR2 LQKENI. CDR3 residues: CASSPQSYEQYF. CDR3 DNA sequence: TGTGCCAGCTCACCACAGTCCTACGAGCAGTACTTC.

This clone was seen a few times. The rearrangement joins TRBV28 to TRBJ2-1; no firm D call. The CDR3 has 15 residues. The germline gives CDR1 MDHEN, CDR2 SYDVKM. V was pared by 3 bases and J by 2 bases, with 11 bases between. CDR3 in DNA: TGTGCCAGCAGTTTGTCACGTGGCCCCTACAATGAGCAGTTCTTC. Amino acid sequence: CASSLSRGPYNEQFF.

This sequence joins TRBV2 and TRBJ2-5, with 12 bases lining up with TRBD2. This CDR3 spans 13 amino acids. The germline V gene has CDR1 SNHLY and CDR2 FYNNEI. V gave up 8 bases and J gave up 5 bases; unmatched junction bases: 3. CDR3 bases: TGTGCCAGCCATGGACTAGCGGGGGAGACCCAGTACTTC. Its protein product is CASHGLAGETQYF.

The chain combines TRBV6-6 with TRBJ2-7; D is possibly TRBD1 (6 bases). Looked up from germline, CDR1 is MNHNY and CDR2 is SVGAGI (reference sequence). CDR3 size: 16 residues. The ends were cut back, 2 bases at V and 0 bases at J, with 14 bases in the middle. CDR3: CASSYLPDRSSYEQYF. The CDR3 region has the DNA TGTGCCAGCAGTTACCTGCCAGACAGGTCCTCCTACGAGCAGTACTTC.